This paragraph reports one T cell receptor (beta chain). The CDR3 runs 14 residues. Germline V gene lookup returns CDR1 MNHEY and CDR2 SMNVEV (reference sequence). V lost 3 bases and J lost 2, with 8 bases in between. The data stem from a study of cytomegalovirus exposure and HLA in healthy donors. Sequenced by immunoSEQ multiplex PCR; TCRdb stores in-frame clones only, minus some. The data contain 85,000 to 95,000 clones, 96% of them seen just once; the ten biggest clones take up 0.6% to 0.85%. The sequenced sample was PBMCs. This sequence was found in a man aged 18-30 years in good health and CMV-seronegative. This chain links TRBV27 with TRBJ1-5; possibly TRBD1 for D (5 bases). The CDR3 coding sequence is TGTGCCAGCAGTTTTGGCAGGGGCAATCAGCCCCAGCATTTT. Translating gives CASSFGRGNQPQHF.